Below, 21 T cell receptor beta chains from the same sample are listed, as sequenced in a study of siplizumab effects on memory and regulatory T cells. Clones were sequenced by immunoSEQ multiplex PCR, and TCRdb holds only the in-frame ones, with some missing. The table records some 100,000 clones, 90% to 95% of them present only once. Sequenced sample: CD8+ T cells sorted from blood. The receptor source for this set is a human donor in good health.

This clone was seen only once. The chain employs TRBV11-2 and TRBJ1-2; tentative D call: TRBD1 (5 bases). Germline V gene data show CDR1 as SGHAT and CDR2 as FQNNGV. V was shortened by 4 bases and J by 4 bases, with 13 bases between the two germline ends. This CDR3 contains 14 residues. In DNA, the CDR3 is TGTGCCAGCAGCTCCTCGGGGGGGTTCTATGGCTACACCTTC. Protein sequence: CASSSSGGFYGYTF.

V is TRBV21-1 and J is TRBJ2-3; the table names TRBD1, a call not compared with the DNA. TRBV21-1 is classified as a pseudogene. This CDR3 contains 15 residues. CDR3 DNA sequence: TGTGCCAGCAGCTCAACAGGGGTGAGCACAGATACGCAGTATTTT. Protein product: CASSSTGVSTDTQYF.

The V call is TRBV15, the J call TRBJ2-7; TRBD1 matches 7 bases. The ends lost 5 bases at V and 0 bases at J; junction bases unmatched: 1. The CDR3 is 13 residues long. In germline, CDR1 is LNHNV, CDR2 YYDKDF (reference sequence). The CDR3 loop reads CATSDRVSYEQYF. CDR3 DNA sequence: TGTGCCACCAGCGACAGGGTCTCCTACGAGCAGTACTTC.

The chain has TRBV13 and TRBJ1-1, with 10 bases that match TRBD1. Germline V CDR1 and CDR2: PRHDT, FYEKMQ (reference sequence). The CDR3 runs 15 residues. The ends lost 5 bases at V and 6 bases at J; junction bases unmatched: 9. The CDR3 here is CASSTTGGGIPEAFF. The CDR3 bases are TGTGCCAGCAGCACGACAGGGGGCGGTATCCCTGAAGCTTTCTTT.

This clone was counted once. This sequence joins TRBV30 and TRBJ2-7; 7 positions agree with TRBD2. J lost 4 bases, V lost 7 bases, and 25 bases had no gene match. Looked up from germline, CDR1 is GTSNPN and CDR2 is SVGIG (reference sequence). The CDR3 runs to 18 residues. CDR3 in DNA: TGTGCCTCGATTATAGCGTCACAACATGGCGGGAGTCAATACGAGCAGTACTTC. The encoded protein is CASIIASQHGGSQYEQYF.

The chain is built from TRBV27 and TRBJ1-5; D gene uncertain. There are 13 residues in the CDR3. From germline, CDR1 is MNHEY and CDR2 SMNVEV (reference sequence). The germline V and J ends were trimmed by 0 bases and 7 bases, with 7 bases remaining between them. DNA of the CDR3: TGTGCCAGCAGTTTATCGATTAGGCAGCCCCAGCATTTT. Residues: CASSLSIRQPQHF.

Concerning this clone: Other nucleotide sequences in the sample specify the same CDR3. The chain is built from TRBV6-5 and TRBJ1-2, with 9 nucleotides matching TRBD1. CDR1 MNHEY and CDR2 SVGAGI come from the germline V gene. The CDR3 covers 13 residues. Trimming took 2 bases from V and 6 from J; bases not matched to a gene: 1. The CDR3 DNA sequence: TGTGCCAGCAGTTACCGGGACAGGGATGGCTACACCTTC. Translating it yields CASSYRDRDGYTF.

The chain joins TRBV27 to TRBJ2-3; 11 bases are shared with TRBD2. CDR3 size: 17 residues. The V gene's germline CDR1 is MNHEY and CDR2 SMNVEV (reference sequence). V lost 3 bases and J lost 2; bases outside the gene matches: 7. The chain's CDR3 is CASSFPPSGGITDTQYF. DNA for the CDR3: TGTGCCAGCAGTTTCCCCCCTAGCGGGGGGATCACAGATACGCAGTATTTT.

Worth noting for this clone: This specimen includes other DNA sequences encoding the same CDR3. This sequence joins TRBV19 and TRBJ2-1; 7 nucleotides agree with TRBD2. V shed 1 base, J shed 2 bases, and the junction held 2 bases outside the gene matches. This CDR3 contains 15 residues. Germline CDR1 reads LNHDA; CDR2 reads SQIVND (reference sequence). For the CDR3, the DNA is TGTGCCAGTAGTATAGGCGGGGGTCCCTACAATGAGCAGTTCTTC. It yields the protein CASSIGGGPYNEQFF.

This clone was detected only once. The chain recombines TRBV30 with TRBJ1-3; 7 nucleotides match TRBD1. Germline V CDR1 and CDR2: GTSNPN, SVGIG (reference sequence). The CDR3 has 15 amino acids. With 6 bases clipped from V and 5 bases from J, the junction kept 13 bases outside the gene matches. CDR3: CACQVITGARNTIYF. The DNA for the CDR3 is TGTGCCTGCCAAGTAATTACAGGGGCTAGAAACACCATATATTTT.

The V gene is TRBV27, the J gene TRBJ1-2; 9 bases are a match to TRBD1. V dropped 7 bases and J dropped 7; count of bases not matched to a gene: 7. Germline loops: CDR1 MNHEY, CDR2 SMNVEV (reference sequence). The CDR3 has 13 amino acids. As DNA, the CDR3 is TGTGCCAGCACCATGACAGGGGGGGGTGGCTACACCTTC. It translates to CASTMTGGGGYTF.

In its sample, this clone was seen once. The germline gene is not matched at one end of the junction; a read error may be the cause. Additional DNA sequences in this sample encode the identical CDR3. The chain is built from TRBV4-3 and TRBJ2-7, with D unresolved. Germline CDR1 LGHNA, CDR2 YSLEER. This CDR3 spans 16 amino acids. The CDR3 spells CASSQDAQPRSYEQYF. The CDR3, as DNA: TGCGCCAGTAGCCAAGACGCCCAGCCCCGTTCCTACGAGCAGTACTTC.

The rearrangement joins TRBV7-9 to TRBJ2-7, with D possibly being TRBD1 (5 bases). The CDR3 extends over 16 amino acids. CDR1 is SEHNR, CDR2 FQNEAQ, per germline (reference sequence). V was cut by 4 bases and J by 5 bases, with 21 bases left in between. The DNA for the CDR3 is TGTGCCAGCAGCTCTCCGGCATGGCAGGGAATCCACGAGCAGTACTTC. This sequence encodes CASSSPAWQGIHEQYF.

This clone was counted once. The CDR3 DNA reads as TGTGCCAGTAGCCCCGAGGGGGCCGGGTACGAGCAGTACTTC. Translating gives CASSPEGAGYEQYF. The chain combines TRBV19 with TRBJ2-7; TRBD1 matches at 7 bases. The CDR3 contains 14 residues. J lost 4 bases, V lost 6 bases, and 9 bases had no gene match. Germline V gene data show CDR1 as LNHDA and CDR2 as SQIVND (reference sequence). The variable domain in full, with the rest retrieved from reference TRBV19 and TRBJ2-7, is DGGITQSPKYLFRKEGQNVTLSCEQNLNHDAMYWYRQDPGQGLRLIYYSQIVNDFQKGDIAEGYSVSREKKESFPLTVTSAQKNPTAFYLCASSPEGAGYEQYFGPGTRLTVT.

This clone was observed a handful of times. This CDR3 reads CASSLVGKRVVDYEQYF. CDR3 nucleotides: TGTGCCAGCAGCTTAGTTGGGAAGCGGGTGGTAGACTACGAGCAGTACTTC. The gene calls are TRBV7-9 and TRBJ2-7; maybe TRBD2 (6 bases). Germline CDR1 is SEHNR and CDR2 is FQNEAQ (reference sequence). Trimming cost V 1 base and J 3 bases, with 19 bases left between them. The CDR3 loop spans 17 amino acids.

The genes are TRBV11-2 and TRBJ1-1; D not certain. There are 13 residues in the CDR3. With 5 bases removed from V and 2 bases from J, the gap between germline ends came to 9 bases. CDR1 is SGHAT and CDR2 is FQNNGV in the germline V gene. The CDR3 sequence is CASSPEGNTEAFF. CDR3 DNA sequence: TGTGCCAGCAGCCCAGAGGGAAACACTGAAGCTTTCTTT. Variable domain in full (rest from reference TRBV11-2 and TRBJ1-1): EAGVAQSPRYKIIEKRQSVAFWCNPISGHATLYWYQQILGQGPKLLIQFQNNGVVDDSQLPKDRFSAERLKGVDSTLKIQPAKLEDSAVYLCASSPEGNTEAFFGQGTRLTVV.

CDR3 sequence reads: CASSLLAGGPTEQFF. The CDR3, as DNA: TGTGCCAGCAGCTTACTAGCGGGGGGCCCCACTGAGCAGTTCTTC. The V call is TRBV5-4, the J call TRBJ2-1; 12 bases align to TRBD2. The germline CDR1 and CDR2 sequences are SGHNT and YYREEE (reference sequence). Trimming cost V 2 bases and J 9 bases; bases outside gene matches: 6. The CDR3 spans 15 residues.

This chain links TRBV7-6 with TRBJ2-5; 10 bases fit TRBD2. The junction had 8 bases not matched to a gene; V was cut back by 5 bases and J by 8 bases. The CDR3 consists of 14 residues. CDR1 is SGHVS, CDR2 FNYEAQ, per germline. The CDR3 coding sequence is TGTGCCAGCAGCCGTGAGACTAGCGGGTATACCCAGTACTTC. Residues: CASSRETSGYTQYF. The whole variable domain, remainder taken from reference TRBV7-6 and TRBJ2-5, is GAGVSQSPRYKVTKRGQDVALRCDPISGHVSLYWYRQALGQGPEFLTYFNYEAQQDKSGLPNDRFSAERPEGSISTLTIQRTEQRDSAMYRCASSRETSGYTQYFGPGTRLLVL.

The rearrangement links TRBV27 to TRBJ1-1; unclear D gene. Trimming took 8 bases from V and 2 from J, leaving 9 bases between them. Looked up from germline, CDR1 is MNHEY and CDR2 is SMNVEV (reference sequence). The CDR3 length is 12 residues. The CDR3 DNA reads TGTGCCAGCTGCGGGGTTAACACTGAAGCTTTCTTT. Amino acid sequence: CASCGVNTEAFF.

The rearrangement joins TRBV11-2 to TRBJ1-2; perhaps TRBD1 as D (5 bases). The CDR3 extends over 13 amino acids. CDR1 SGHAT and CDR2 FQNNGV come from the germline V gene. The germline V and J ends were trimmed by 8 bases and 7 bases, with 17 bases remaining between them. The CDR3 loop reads CASRGGGDRGYTF. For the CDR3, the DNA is TGTGCCAGCCGCGGTGGGGGGGATCGTGGCTACACCTTC. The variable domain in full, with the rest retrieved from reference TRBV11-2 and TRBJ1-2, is EAGVAQSPRYKIIEKRQSVAFWCNPISGHATLYWYQQILGQGPKLLIQFQNNGVVDDSQLPKDRFSAERLKGVDSTLKIQPAKLEDSAVYLCASRGGGDRGYTFGSGTRLTVV.

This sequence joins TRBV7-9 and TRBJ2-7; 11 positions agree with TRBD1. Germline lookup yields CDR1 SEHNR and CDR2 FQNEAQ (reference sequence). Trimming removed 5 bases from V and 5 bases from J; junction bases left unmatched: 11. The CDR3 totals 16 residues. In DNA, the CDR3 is TGTGCCAGCAGCCTAAACCAGCGGACAGGGGGCGACGAGCAGTACTTC. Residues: CASSLNQRTGGDEQYF.